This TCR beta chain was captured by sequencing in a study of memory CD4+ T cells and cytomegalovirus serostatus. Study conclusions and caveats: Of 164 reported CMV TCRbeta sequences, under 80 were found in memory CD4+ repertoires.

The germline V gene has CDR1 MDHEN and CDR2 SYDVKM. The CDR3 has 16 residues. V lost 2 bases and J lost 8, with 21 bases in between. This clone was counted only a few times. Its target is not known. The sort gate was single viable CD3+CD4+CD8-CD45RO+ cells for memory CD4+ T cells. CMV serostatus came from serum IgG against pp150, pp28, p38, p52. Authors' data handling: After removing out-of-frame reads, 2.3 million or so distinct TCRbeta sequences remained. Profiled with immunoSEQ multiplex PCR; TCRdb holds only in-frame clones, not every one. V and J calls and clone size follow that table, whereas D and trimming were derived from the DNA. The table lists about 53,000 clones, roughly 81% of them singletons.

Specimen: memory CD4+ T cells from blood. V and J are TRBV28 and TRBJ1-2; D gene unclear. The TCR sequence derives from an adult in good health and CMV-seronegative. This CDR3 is CASSLLDFKSVRGYTF. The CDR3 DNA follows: TGTGCCAGCAGTTTACTGGACTTCAAGAGTGTTAGGGGCTACACCTTC.